A selection of T cell receptor beta chains follows, all from one sample in a study of early T cells in non-severe SARS-CoV-2 infection. TCRdb reprocessed the 5' RACE reads via MiXCR and lists one record per CDR3 protein. The data show about 55,000 distinct CDR3 sequences, less than 15% seen once. Specimen: whole blood, collected at baseline. Receptors originate from an adult who was a healthcare worker with PCR-confirmed SARS-CoV-2 infection or an uninfected control (not recorded which). Both conserved end residues are part of each CDR3. A D gene is named only where the DNA matches it firmly. Clone size is not always given. Where it is, it says once, few, many or a class for expanded clones.

NA	TRBJ2-7	few	TRBV21-1	CASSKARGSYEQYF	TGTGCCAGCAGCAAAGCGAGGGGTTCCTACGAGCAGTACTTC
TRBD1	TRBJ2-3	few	TRBV27	CASSLFQGAHSTDTQYF	TGTGCCAGCAGTTTGTTCCAGGGGGCGCATAGCACAGATACGCAGTATTTT
NA	TRBJ1-1	NA	TRBV18	CASFTARSIRPEAFF	TGTGCCAGCTTCACGGCCCGATCCATTCGGCCTGAAGCTTTCTTT
NA	TRBJ2-1	NA	TRBV9	CASNGDTLYNEQFF	TGTGCCAGTAACGGGGACACCCTGTACAATGAGCAGTTCTTC
NA	TRBJ1-6	many	TRBV7-2	CASSLAALGRTTLHF	TGTGCCAGCAGCTTAGCGGCCCTCGGTCGGACGACCCTCCACTTT
NA	TRBJ1-1	NA	TRBV24-1	CATSDLFGEAFF	TGTGCCACCAGTGATCTTTTCGGAGAAGCTTTCTTT
NA	TRBJ2-5	NA	TRBV7-6	CASSLAPTQGPQETQYF	TGTGCCAGCAGCTTAGCCCCCACACAGGGACCTCAAGAGACCCAGTACTTC
TRBD1	TRBJ2-1	NA	TRBV7-9	CASSPGGVSSYNEQFF	TGTGCCAGCAGCCCAGGGGGTGTAAGCTCCTACAATGAGCAGTTCTTC
NA	TRBJ2-1	NA	TRBV5-1	CASRFQLAPANEQFF	TGCGCCAGCAGATTCCAGCTAGCGCCGGCGAATGAGCAGTTCTTC
NA	TRBJ2-1	NA	TRBV28	CASSPDSFYNEQFF	TGTGCCAGCAGTCCCGATTCGTTCTACAATGAGCAGTTCTTC
TRBD1	TRBJ1-2	NA	TRBV5-4	CASSWRGQGYGYTF	TGTGCCAGCAGTTGGAGGGGGCAGGGCTATGGCTACACCTTC
NA	TRBJ1-2	NA	TRBV5-1	CASSFERLTNYGYTF	TGCGCCAGCAGCTTTGAGCGGTTGACTAACTATGGCTACACCTTC
NA	TRBJ2-7	many	TRBV20-1	CSAKDWSYEQYF	TGCAGTGCTAAAGACTGGTCCTACGAGCAGTACTTC
TRBD1	TRBJ2-5	NA	TRBV12-3/TRBV12-4	CASSLPGQGVGTQYF	TGTGCCAGCAGCCTACCAGGACAGGGAGTTGGGACCCAGTACTTC
NA	TRBJ2-5	NA	TRBV19	CASTQEGQETQYF	TGTGCCAGTACCCAGGAGGGCCAAGAGACCCAGTACTTC
TRBD1	TRBJ2-6	many	TRBV27	CASSQHGTGASGANVLTF	TGTGCCAGCAGTCAGCACGGGACAGGGGCCTCTGGGGCCAACGTCCTGACTTTC
TRBD1	TRBJ2-2	many	TRBV20-1	CSARDPRTGFSLNTGELFF	TGCAGTGCTAGAGATCCCCGGACAGGGTTTAGCCTGAACACCGGGGAGCTGTTTTTT
NA	TRBJ2-7	many	TRBV7-9	CASSHSDEQYF	TGTGCCAGCAGCCACAGCGACGAGCAGTACTTC
NA	TRBJ2-3	NA	TRBV7-2	CASSLSLGETDTQYF	TGTGCCAGCAGCTTATCCCTAGGGGAGACAGATACGCAGTATTTT
TRBD1	TRBJ1-1	NA	TRBV5-6	CASSLEGAGTEAFF	TGTGCCAGCAGCTTGGAGGGGGCAGGAACTGAAGCTTTCTTT
TRBD1	TRBJ2-5	NA	TRBV6-2/TRBV6-3	CASSYYRGEETQYF	TGTGCCAGCAGTTACTACAGGGGAGAAGAGACCCAGTACTTC
TRBD1	TRBJ2-7	few	TRBV3-1	CASSPRDRGRPYEQYF	TGTGCCAGCAGCCCCCGGGACAGGGGGCGCCCCTACGAGCAGTACTTC
NA	TRBJ2-1	many	TRBV7-3	CASAKWGRDASYNEQFF	TGTGCCAGCGCCAAGTGGGGGCGGGATGCTTCCTACAATGAGCAGTTCTTC
NA	TRBJ1-1	NA	TRBV7-6	CASSLGRGPLFEAFF	TGTGCCAGCAGCTTAGGCAGGGGCCCCCTATTTGAAGCTTTCTTT
TRBD2	TRBJ2-7	NA	TRBV4-2	CASSQAPGGTSGRYEQYF	TGTGCCAGCAGCCAAGCCCCCGGGGGAACTAGCGGGAGGTACGAGCAGTACTTC
NA	TRBJ2-5	NA	TRBV15	CATSREPEETQYF	TGTGCCACCAGCAGAGAACCAGAAGAGACCCAGTACTTC
TRBD1	TRBJ2-7	NA	TRBV9	CASSSAPGQDGYEQYF	TGTGCCAGCAGCTCAGCACCGGGACAGGATGGGTACGAGCAGTACTTC
NA	TRBJ1-3	few	TRBV11-2	CASSLAPTHTIYF	TGTGCCAGCAGCTTAGCCCCAACCCACACCATATATTTT
NA	TRBJ2-5	many	TRBV6-2/TRBV6-3	CASSYVGLGQETQYF	TGTGCCAGCAGTTATGTGGGGCTCGGCCAAGAGACCCAGTACTTC
NA	TRBJ2-1	few	TRBV11-1	CASRSLNPVTNEQFF	TGTGCCAGCAGGTCACTGAACCCCGTAACGAATGAGCAGTTCTTC
NA	TRBJ1-2	few	TRBV20-1	CSADSTGNYGYTF	TGCAGTGCGGACTCGACAGGAAACTATGGCTACACCTTC
NA	TRBJ2-1	NA	TRBV11-2	CASSPRGFRYNEQFF	TGTGCCAGCAGCCCCCGGGGGTTTCGCTACAATGAGCAGTTCTTC
NA	TRBJ1-1	few	TRBV5-1	CASSRQHPMNTEAFF	TGCGCCAGCAGTAGACAGCACCCCATGAACACTGAAGCTTTCTTT
NA	TRBJ1-1	NA	TRBV20-1	CSALGPENTEAFF	TGCAGTGCCCTTGGACCGGAGAACACTGAAGCTTTCTTT
NA	TRBJ2-3	NA	TRBV21-1	CASSNPGGGDTQYF	TGTGCCAGCAGCAATCCAGGGGGCGGAGATACGCAGTATTTT
NA	TRBJ1-1	NA	TRBV13	CASSSRTAEAFF	TGTGCCAGCAGCTCAAGGACAGCTGAAGCTTTCTTT
NA	TRBJ2-1	few	TRBV5-6	CASTLSLSGASSYNEQFF	TGTGCCAGCACCCTCTCGTTATCCGGGGCGAGCTCCTACAATGAGCAGTTCTTC
NA	TRBJ1-6	NA	TRBV15	CATSREGSGNSPLHF	TGTGCCACCAGCAGAGAGGGGTCCGGGAATTCACCCCTCCACTTT
NA	TRBJ2-5	once	TRBV5-1	CASSSILQETQYF	TGCGCCAGCAGCTCAATTCTTCAAGAGACCCAGTACTTC
NA	TRBJ1-2	NA	TRBV7-9	CASTLMGRGYGYTF	TGTGCCAGCACCCTAATGGGGAGGGGCTATGGCTACACCTTC
TRBD1	TRBJ2-7	NA	TRBV10-3	CAISEPDRAPIYEQYF	TGTGCCATCAGTGAGCCGGACAGGGCACCGATCTACGAGCAGTACTTC
NA	TRBJ2-3	many	TRBV2	CASSEARRTDTQYF	TGTGCCAGCAGTGAAGCACGGCGCACAGATACGCAGTATTTT
NA	TRBJ1-2	many	TRBV29-1	CSVTQSGYTF	TGCAGCGTTACCCAGTCTGGCTACACCTTC
NA	TRBJ2-2	few	TRBV20-1	CSARDRGGAGTGELFF	TGCAGTGCTAGAGATCGCGGAGGGGCGGGCACCGGGGAGCTGTTTTTT
NA	TRBJ2-3	few	TRBV27	CASSSYRDQDTQYF	TGTGCCAGCAGTTCTTACAGGGACCAAGATACGCAGTATTTT
NA	TRBJ1-1	few	TRBV6-6	CASSLTPEAFF	TGTGCCAGCAGTTTGACCCCGGAAGCTTTCTTT
TRBD2	TRBJ2-7	NA	TRBV7-2	CASSLGTRGYEQYF	TGTGCCAGCAGCTTGGGGACTAGGGGGTACGAGCAGTACTTC
NA	TRBJ1-2	medium-sized	TRBV7-9	CASSLDAYGYTF	TGTGCCAGCAGCTTAGACGCCTATGGCTACACCTTC
NA	TRBJ2-1	NA	TRBV9	CASSVSPGDEQFF	TGTGCCAGCAGCGTAAGTCCCGGCGATGAGCAGTTCTTC
NA	TRBJ1-3	NA	TRBV20-1	CSARDYTGLSGNTIYF	TGCAGTGCTAGAGACTATACAGGGCTCTCTGGAAACACCATATATTTT
TRBD1	TRBJ2-1	few	TRBV7-9	CASSLRVVVTGFYEQFF	TGTGCCAGCAGCTTAAGAGTAGTCGTGACAGGGTTTTATGAGCAGTTCTTC